The 14 T cell receptor beta chains presented below share a single source sample, sequenced in a study of blood T cells in healthy people across ages. Then a second PCR, running roughly 7 to 11 cycles, was carried out with a sample-barcoded 5' primer and a J-beta primer mix. From the 5' RACE reads, TCRdb called clonotypes with MiXCR, one entry per CDR3 protein. This repertoire shows 920,000 or so distinct CDR3 sequences, more than 40% found once; its top ten account for about 19%. The sequencing sample was made of blood. Receptor source: a woman aged 55 to 70 in good health.

With regard to this clonotype: A much larger clone lies a single base off, so this may be a read error. The rearrangement joins TRBV4-1 to TRBJ2-7; D gene ambiguous. The CDR3 is made up of 15 amino acids. The germline V and J ends were trimmed by 6 bases and 7 bases, with 22 bases remaining between them. Germline CDR1 is MGHRA and CDR2 is YSYEKL. CDR3 nucleotides: TGCGCCAGCAGTGATACAGAGGCCCAGAGGAATGAGCAGTACTTC. Protein: CASSDTEAQRNEQYF.

This clonotype appeared a few times. CDR3 DNA: TGTGCCAGCGGGGGGCCAGTCGGGACCCAGTACTTC. It is translated as CASGGPVGTQYF. This chain links TRBV28 with TRBJ2-5; TRBD1 or TRBD2 may be the D gene (6 bases each). This CDR3 region has 12 residues. The germline V and J ends were trimmed by 8 bases and 7 bases, with 14 bases remaining between them. The germline V gene has CDR1 MDHEN and CDR2 SYDVKM.

The CDR3 loop is CASSQASTGGLTNSPLHF. The CDR3 DNA reads TGCGCCAGCAGCCAAGCGTCGACAGGGGGGCTGACCAATTCACCCCTCCACTTT. The gene calls are TRBV4-1 and TRBJ1-6; 9 nucleotides match TRBD1. This CDR3 has 18 residues. Germline values: CDR1 MGHRA, CDR2 YSYEKL. V lost 1 base and J lost 7; bases outside the gene matches: 11.

This clonotype was counted between two and nine times. The chain has TRBV29-1 and TRBJ1-1; the match to TRBD1 covers 7 bases. From germline, CDR1 is SQVTM and CDR2 ANQGSEA. V trimming: 0 bases; J trimming: 2 bases; junction bases outside the gene matches: 6. This CDR3 is 15 amino acids long. CDR3 sequence (DNA): TGCAGCGTTGAAGATCTTCACAGGGGAAACACTGAAGCTTTCTTT. It translates to CSVEDLHRGNTEAFF.

The gene calls are TRBV5-6 and TRBJ2-5, with 7 bases identical to TRBD1. The CDR3 loop spans 15 amino acids. Germline V gene sequence: CDR1 SGHDT, CDR2 YYEEEE. The trim removed 4 bases at V and 1 base at J, leaving 7 bases unmatched. The CDR3 DNA reads as TGTGCCAGCAGCCTAGTGACAGGGCCCCAAGAGACCCAGTACTTC. The encoded protein is CASSLVTGPQETQYF.

V is TRBV20-1 and J is TRBJ2-3, with 11 positions matching TRBD1. CDR3 length: 16 amino acids. Germline lookup yields CDR1 DFQATT and CDR2 SNEGSKA (reference sequence). Trimming at V came to 7 bases and at J to 1 base, leaving 10 bases not matched to a gene. CDR3 nucleotide sequence: TGCAGTGGGGCCAGGGACAGGGGGGTAGGCACAGATACGCAGTATTTT. Its translation is CSGARDRGVGTDTQYF.

The V and J genes are TRBV12-3 or TRBV12-4 and TRBJ2-5; 7 nucleotides align to TRBD1. Trimming removed 5 bases from V and 11 bases from J; junction bases left unmatched: 11. This CDR3 is built from 13 residues. The CDR3 sequence: CASSLPDRCEQYF. CDR3 coding DNA: TGTGCCAGCAGTCTCCCGGACAGGTGTGAGCAGTACTTC.

The count of this clonotype is one. J is TRBJ2-2 and V is TRBV20-1; possibly TRBD1 for D (5 bases). Germline V gene data show CDR1 as DFQATT and CDR2 as SNEGSKA (reference sequence). Trimming stripped 0 bases from V and 1 base from J, with 9 bases between. This CDR3 contains 15 residues. This chain's CDR3 is CSARDPQENTGELFF. The CDR3 coding sequence is TGCAGTGCTAGAGACCCACAGGAGAACACCGGGGAGCTGTTTTTT.

The rearrangement joins TRBV28 to TRBJ2-1; perhaps D is TRBD1 or TRBD2 (5 bases each). Deletions cut 8 bases from V and 3 bases from J, with 20 bases between. There are 16 residues in the CDR3. Per germline, CDR1 MDHEN and CDR2 SYDVKM. CDR3 sequence reads: CASSNRLGVLYNEQFF. The CDR3 DNA sequence: TGTGCCAGCTCGAATCGGCTGGGGGTTCTCTACAATGAGCAGTTCTTC.

This chain connects TRBV27 to TRBJ2-4; 8 bases map to TRBD2. The J call may be faulty, since TRBJ2-7 better matches the DNA end. The CDR3 totals 17 residues. CDR1 and CDR2 from the germline V gene are MNHEY and SMNVEV (reference sequence). CDR3 sequence (DNA): TGTGCCAGCAGTAAAAGCGGACTAGCCCGGGAGCTTTACGAGCAGTACTTC. Residues: CASSKSGLARELYEQYF.

The DNA for the CDR3 is TGTGCCACCAGGGAGGGCGAAGAGACCCAGTACTTC. Protein: CATREGEETQYF. This chain connects TRBV15 to TRBJ2-5; weak D call: TRBD2 (6 bases). In germline, CDR1 is LNHNV, CDR2 YYDKDF (reference sequence). The CDR3 has 12 residues. The V end lost 6 bases, the J end lost 3 bases, and 8 bases lay between the germline ends. The variable domain in full, with the rest retrieved from reference TRBV15 and TRBJ2-5, is DAMVIQNPRYQVTQFGKPVTLSCSQTLNHNVMYWYQQKSSQAPKLLFHYYDKDFNNEADTPDNFQSRRPNTSFCFLDIRSPGLGDTAMYLCATREGEETQYFGPGTRLLVL.

In this sample, this clonotype turned up a few times. This chain uses TRBV12-3 or TRBV12-4 with TRBJ2-7, with 7 bases matching TRBD1. V gave up 5 bases and J gave up 6 bases; unmatched junction bases: 13. The CDR3 totals 15 residues. Here the CDR3 DNA reads TGTGCCAGCAGTCAGGGACAGAGGTCGTCGAGCGAGCAGTACTTC. Protein: CASSQGQRSSSEQYF.

The rearrangement joins TRBV12-3 or TRBV12-4 to TRBJ2-5; TRBD1 agrees at 8 bases. CDR3 length equals 15 residues. The V segment lost 6 bases and the J segment 7 bases; nucleotides outside the gene matches: 13. Written as DNA, the CDR3 is TGTGCCAGCAGCCCCGCGCCATTACAGGGGGGGACCCAGTACTTC. Translating gives CASSPAPLQGGTQYF.

The J gene is TRBJ2-3, the V gene TRBV20-1, with TRBD2 matching over 8 bases. Trimming at V came to 0 bases and at J to 2 bases, leaving 4 bases not matched to a gene. In germline, CDR1 is DFQATT, CDR2 SNEGSKA (reference sequence). The CDR3 loop spans 15 amino acids. The CDR3 region is CSARDSGTHTDTQYF. In nucleotides, the CDR3 is TGCAGTGCTAGAGATAGCGGGACCCACACAGATACGCAGTATTTT.